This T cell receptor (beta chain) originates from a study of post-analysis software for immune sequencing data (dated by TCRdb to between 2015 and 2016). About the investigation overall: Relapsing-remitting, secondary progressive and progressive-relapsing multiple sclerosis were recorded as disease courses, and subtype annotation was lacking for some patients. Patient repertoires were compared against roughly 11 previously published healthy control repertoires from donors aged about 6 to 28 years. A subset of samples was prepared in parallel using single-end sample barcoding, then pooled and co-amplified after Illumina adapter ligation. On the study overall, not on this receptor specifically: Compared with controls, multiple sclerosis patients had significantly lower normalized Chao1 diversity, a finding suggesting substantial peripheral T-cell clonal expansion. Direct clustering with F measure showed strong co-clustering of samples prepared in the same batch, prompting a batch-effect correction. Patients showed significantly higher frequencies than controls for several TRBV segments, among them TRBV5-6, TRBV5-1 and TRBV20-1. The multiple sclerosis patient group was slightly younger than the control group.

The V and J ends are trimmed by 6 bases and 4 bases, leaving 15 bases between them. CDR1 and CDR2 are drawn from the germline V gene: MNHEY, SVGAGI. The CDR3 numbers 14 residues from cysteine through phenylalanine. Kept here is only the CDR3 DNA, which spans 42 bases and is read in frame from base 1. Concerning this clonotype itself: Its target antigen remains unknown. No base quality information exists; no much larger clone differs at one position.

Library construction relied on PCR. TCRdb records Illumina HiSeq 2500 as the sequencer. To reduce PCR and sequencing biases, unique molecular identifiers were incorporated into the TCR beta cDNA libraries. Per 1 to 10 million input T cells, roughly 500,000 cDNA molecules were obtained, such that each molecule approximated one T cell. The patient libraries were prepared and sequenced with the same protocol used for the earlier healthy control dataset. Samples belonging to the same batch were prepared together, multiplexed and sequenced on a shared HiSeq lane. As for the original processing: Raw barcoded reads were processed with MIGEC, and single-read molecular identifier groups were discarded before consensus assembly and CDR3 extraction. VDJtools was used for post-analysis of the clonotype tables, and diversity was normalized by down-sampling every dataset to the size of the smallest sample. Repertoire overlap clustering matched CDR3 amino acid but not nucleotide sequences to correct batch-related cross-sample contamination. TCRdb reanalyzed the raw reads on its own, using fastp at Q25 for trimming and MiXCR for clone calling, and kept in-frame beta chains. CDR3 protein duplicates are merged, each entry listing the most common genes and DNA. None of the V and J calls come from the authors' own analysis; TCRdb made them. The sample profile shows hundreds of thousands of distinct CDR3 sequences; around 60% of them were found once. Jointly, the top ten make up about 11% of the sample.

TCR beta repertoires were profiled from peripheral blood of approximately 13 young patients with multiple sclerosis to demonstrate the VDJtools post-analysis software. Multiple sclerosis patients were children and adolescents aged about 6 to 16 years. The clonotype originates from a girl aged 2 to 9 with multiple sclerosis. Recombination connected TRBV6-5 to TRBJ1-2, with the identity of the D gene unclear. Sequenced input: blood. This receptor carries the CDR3 CASRGTSIPYGYTF. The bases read TGTGCCAGCAGAGGAACGTCAATCCCCTATGGCTACACCTTC.